This record covers a single T cell receptor beta chain. It lacks a known antigen. No clone much larger than this one lies a single base away; base qualities are absent. The library came from the immunoSEQ multiplex PCR assay. The table was pulled from immuneACCESS by TCRdb, which kept in-frame rearrangements only. Such tables lose some clones; where checked, under half of the loss comes from unresolved V genes, and the rest has no known cause. The sample includes 35,000 to 45,000 clones, with almost 95% observed a single time. 1% to 1.5% of the sample is held by the ten biggest clonotypes. The record originates from a study of T cell changes during pregnancy in multiple sclerosis (dated by TCRdb to between 2018 and 2020). At the level of the whole study: The study examined how the T cell repertoire changed over the course of pregnancy in women with multiple sclerosis.

There are 16 amino acids in the CDR3, from cysteine to phenylalanine inclusive. Of all the DNA, just the CDR3 is kept, 48 bases in frame from base 1. V trim: 5 bases; J trim: 2 bases; unmatched bases: 10. From the germline V gene (reference sequence), CDR1 is SEHNR and CDR2 is FQNEAQ. Recombination joined TRBV7-9 with TRBJ2-7; 9 junctional bases match TRBD1. This clonotype was obtained from a female donor with multiple sclerosis, enrolled in a pregnancy study. The sequenced material came from peripheral blood. The nucleotide sequence reads as follows: TGTGCCAGCAGCCCCACCCCCGGGACAGGGCCCTACGAGCAGTACTTC. Translated, this gives CASSPTPGTGPYEQYF.